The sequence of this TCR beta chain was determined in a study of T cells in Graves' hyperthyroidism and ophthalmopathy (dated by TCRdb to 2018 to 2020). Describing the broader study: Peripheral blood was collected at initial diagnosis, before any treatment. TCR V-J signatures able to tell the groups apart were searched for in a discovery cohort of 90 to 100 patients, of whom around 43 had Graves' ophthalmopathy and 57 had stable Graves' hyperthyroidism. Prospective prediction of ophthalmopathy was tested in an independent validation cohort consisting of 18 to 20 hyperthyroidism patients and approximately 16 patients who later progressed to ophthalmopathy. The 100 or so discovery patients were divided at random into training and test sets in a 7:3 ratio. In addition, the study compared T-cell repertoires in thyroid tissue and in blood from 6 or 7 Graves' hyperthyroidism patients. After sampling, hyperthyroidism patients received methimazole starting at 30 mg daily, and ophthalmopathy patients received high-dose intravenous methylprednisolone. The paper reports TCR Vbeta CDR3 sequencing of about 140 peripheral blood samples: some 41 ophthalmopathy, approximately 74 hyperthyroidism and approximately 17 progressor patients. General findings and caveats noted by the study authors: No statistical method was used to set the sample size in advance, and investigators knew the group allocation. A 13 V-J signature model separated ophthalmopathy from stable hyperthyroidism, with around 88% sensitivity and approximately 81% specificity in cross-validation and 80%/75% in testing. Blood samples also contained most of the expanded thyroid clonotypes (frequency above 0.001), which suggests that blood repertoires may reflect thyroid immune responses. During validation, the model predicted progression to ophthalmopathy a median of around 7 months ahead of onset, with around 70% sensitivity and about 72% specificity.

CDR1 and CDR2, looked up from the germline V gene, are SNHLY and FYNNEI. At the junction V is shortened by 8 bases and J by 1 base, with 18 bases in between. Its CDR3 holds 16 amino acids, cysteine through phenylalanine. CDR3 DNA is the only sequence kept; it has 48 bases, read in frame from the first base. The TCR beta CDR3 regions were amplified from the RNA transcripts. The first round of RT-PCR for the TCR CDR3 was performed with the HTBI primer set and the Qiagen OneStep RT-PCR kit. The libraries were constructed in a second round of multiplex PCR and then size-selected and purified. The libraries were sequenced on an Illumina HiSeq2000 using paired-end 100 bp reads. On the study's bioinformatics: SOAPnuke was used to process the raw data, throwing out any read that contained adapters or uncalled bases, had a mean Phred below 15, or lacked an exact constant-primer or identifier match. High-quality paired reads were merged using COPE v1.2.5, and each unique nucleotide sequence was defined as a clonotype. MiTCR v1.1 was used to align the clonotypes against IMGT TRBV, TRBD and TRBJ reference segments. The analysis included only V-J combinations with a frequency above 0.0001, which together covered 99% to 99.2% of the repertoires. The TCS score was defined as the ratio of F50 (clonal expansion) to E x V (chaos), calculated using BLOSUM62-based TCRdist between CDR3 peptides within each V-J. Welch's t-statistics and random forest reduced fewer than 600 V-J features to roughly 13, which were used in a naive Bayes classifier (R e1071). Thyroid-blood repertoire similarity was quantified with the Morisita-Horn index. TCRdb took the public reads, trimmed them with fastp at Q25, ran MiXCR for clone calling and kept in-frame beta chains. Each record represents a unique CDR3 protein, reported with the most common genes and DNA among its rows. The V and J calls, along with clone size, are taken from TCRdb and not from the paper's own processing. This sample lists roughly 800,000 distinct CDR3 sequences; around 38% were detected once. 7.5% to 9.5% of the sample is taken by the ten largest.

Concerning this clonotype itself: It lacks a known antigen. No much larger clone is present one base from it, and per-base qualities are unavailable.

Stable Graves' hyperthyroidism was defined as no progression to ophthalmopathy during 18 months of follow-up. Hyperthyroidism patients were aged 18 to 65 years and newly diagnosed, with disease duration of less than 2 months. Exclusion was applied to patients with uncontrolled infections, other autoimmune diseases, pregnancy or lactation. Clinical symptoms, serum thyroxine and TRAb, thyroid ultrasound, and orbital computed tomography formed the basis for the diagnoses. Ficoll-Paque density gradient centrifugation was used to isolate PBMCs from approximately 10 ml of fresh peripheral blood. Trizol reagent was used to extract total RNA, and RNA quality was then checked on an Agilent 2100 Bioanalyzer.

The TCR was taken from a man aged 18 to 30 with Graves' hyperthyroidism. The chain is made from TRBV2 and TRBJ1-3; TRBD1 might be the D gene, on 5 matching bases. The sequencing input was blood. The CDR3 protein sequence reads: CASLGTSGGSGNTIYF. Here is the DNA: TGTGCCAGCCTAGGGACTAGCGGGGGTTCTGGAAACACCATATATTTT.